This T cell receptor (beta chain) was profiled in a study of lymphopenia after photon versus proton radiotherapy. Whole-study findings and limits: Relative stability marked proton patients; photon patients lost diversity and naive cells. After the lymphocyte nadir, photon-treated repertoires showed oligoclonal expansion, especially of CD8+ Temra cells. Larger post-nadir TCR diversity loss correlated inversely with survival in deceased patients. Authors raise, but do not show, better survival with proton therapy.

The protocol was immunoSEQ multiplex PCR, while the TCRdb copy is restricted to in-frame clones and leaves out a portion. In the table there are around 16,000 clones, about 85% of which are singletons. In regard to this clone: Its antigen is as yet unknown.

Per the germline V gene, CDR1 is SGHTA and CDR2 is FQGNSA. The CDR3 has 12 residues. The V gene lost 5 bases and the J gene lost 4 bases, with 9 bases spanning the gap. Here the sequenced sample was peripheral blood, taken from a patient treated with proton-based radiotherapy. This chain links TRBV7-2 with TRBJ2-7; D may be TRBD2 (5 bases). The receptor was isolated from a woman aged 55-69 years with cholangiocarcinoma. Some clones in this sample may be carry-over from other donors' samples. DNA of the CDR3: TGTGCCAGCAGCCACCCGGGGTACGAGCAGTACTTC. Encoded protein: CASSHPGYEQYF.